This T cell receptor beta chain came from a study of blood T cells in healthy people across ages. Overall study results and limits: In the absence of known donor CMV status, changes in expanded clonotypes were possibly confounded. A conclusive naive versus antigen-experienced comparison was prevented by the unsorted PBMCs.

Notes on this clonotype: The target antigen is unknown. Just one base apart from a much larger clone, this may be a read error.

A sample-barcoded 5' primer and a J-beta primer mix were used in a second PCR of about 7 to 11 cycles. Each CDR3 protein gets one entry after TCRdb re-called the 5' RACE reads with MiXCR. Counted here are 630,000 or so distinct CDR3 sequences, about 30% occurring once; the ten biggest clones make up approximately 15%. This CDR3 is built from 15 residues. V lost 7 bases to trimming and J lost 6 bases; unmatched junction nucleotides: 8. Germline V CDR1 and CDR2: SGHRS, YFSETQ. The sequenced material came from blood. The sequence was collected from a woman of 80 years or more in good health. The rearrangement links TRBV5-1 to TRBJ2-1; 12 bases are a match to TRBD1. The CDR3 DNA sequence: TGCGCCAGCCCCGATTGGGACAGGGGGCGCAATGAGCAGTTCTTC. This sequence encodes CASPDWDRGRNEQFF. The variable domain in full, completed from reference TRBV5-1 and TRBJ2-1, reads KAGVTQTPRYLIKTRGQQVTLSCSPISGHRSVSWYQQTPGQGLQFLFEYFSETQRNKGNFPGRFSGRQFSNSRSEMNVSTLELGDSALYLCASPDWDRGRNEQFFGPGTRLTVL.